This T cell receptor (beta chain) comes out of a study of shared clonotypes between healthy human individuals. The CDR3 is 16 residues long. Trimming removed 1 base at V and 2 bases at J, with 10 bases between. The germline V gene encodes CDR1 SGHRS and CDR2 YFSETQ. Original processing notes: Filtering of immunoSEQ junctional sequences could not match full-length read filtering. The repertoire was sequenced with immunoSEQ multiplex PCR; TCRdb's copy has only in-frame clones and lacks some. Clonal size and the V and J genes are those of that table, whereas D and trimming came from the DNA. Of hundreds of thousands of clones listed, 90% to 97% are singletons. As for this clone: Its target is unknown.

Study-wide points: Clonotypes which were not shared had lower generation probabilities than clonotypes that all four donors shared.

The chain uses TRBV5-1 and TRBJ2-6; D is unclear. Sequenced: naive CD4+ T cells sorted from blood. The subset is: CD45RA+ positively selected. This receptor was identified in a woman in her 30s in good health. CDR3 loop: CASSLRPPTGANVLTF. The CDR3, as DNA: TGCGCCAGCAGCTTGAGGCCACCTACTGGGGCCAACGTCCTGACTTTC.